The clone carrying this TCR beta chain was observed once. In germline, CDR1 is SGHDT, CDR2 YYEEEE. The CDR3 totals 14 residues. The trim removed 3 bases at V and 2 bases at J, leaving 2 bases unmatched. These data originate in a study of blood T cell repertoires in COVID-19. Profiled with immunoSEQ multiplex PCR; TCRdb holds only in-frame clones, not every one. The sample yields about 330,000 clones, about nine tenths seen once. This receptor was taken from a man aged 30-40 years with COVID-19, enrolled during active disease. Material for sequencing was peripheral blood. The chain joins TRBV5-6 to TRBJ1-2; 9 nucleotides line up with TRBD1. This chain's CDR3 is CASSWGTGNYGYTF. The CDR3 DNA is TGTGCCAGCAGCTGGGGGACAGGGAACTATGGCTACACCTTC.